Below, 5 T cell receptor beta chains from the same sample are listed, as sequenced in a study of cytomegalovirus exposure and HLA in healthy donors. Libraries were prepared by immunoSEQ multiplex PCR; TCRdb keeps only in-frame clonotypes and omits some of them. In the table there are roughly 240,000 clones, around nine tenths of which are singletons. Sample: PBMCs. The receptors come from a man between 18 and 35 years old in good health and CMV-seronegative.

This clone appeared a few times. The V and J genes are TRBV6-1 and TRBJ1-2; D may be TRBD1 (5 bases). The CDR3 length is 13 residues. Germline V lookup: CDR1 MNHNS, CDR2 SASEGT. V lost 0 bases and J lost 3, with 5 bases in between. CDR3 in amino acids: CASSEAGDYGYTF. CDR3 sequence (DNA): TGTGCCAGCAGTGAAGCAGGGGACTATGGCTACACCTTC.

The V call is TRBV28, the J call TRBJ2-7; tentatively, D is TRBD1 (7 bases). CDR3 length equals 18 residues. Per germline, CDR1 MDHEN and CDR2 SYDVKM. The V gene lost 5 bases and the J gene lost 9 bases, with 32 bases spanning the gap. The CDR3 nucleotides are TGTGCCAGCAGTGGGGGACAGTATAATGCGGGGCTCGGACAATGGCAGTACTTC. It encodes CASSGGQYNAGLGQWQYF.

This sequence joins TRBV5-1 and TRBJ2-7; TRBD2 aligns across 10 bases. Germline lookup yields CDR1 SGHRS and CDR2 YFSETQ. With V trimmed by 2 bases and J by 5 bases, 4 bases remained unmatched. The CDR3 consists of 14 residues. The CDR3 region is CASSFPTSGNEQYF. For the CDR3, the DNA is TGCGCCAGCAGCTTCCCCACTAGCGGGAACGAGCAGTACTTC.

J is TRBJ2-7 and V is TRBV5-1, with 12 nucleotides matching TRBD2. Germline loops: CDR1 SGHRS, CDR2 YFSETQ. With V trimmed by 7 bases and J by 4 bases, 6 bases remained unmatched. The CDR3 runs to 14 residues. The CDR3 nucleotides are TGCGCCAGCCGGACTAGCGGGGCTGGTTACGAGCAGTACTTC. Translation gives CASRTSGAGYEQYF.

This clone was recorded once. The gene calls are TRBV2 and TRBJ2-1; a weak D match, TRBD2 (6 bases). Germline-derived CDR1 and CDR2 are SNHLY and FYNNEI. V lost 7 bases and J lost 2, with 12 bases in between. The CDR3 loop spans 14 amino acids. The CDR3 here is CASTGTLTYNEQFF. The DNA for the CDR3 is TGTGCCAGCACTGGGACTTTAACCTACAATGAGCAGTTCTTC.